Each of the 10 T cell receptor beta chains below was sequenced from the same sample in a study of cytomegalovirus exposure and HLA in healthy donors. This PCR relied on a set of 60 Vbeta primers and 13 Jbeta primers. Clones were sequenced by immunoSEQ multiplex PCR, and TCRdb holds only the in-frame ones, with some missing. The sample lists about 160,000 clones; about three quarters were seen once. The sequenced sample consisted of PBMCs. The receptors were gathered from a woman aged 30 to 39 in good health and CMV-seronegative.

The J gene is TRBJ2-5, the V gene TRBV7-3, with TRBD1 as a possible D gene (5 bases). Deletions cut 2 bases from V and 4 bases from J, with 11 bases between. CDR3 length: 14 residues. Germline V gene lookup returns CDR1 SGHTA and CDR2 FQGTGA. CDR3: CASSLQGPPETQYF. The CDR3 bases are TGTGCCAGCAGCTTACAGGGTCCCCCAGAGACCCAGTACTTC.

This clone was counted once. The genes are TRBV19 and TRBJ1-5; D might be TRBD1 (5 bases). Looked up from germline, CDR1 is LNHDA and CDR2 is SQIVND (reference sequence). The V gene lost 2 bases and the J gene lost 5 bases, with 10 bases spanning the gap. This CDR3 region has 14 residues. The CDR3 loop is CASSINQGHQPQHF. Written as DNA, the CDR3 is TGTGCCAGTAGTATAAATCAGGGCCATCAGCCCCAGCATTTT.

Regarding this clone: Other DNA sequences of this sample code for an identical CDR3. The CDR3 is CASSLGTNTEAFF. DNA of the CDR3: TGCGCCAGCAGCTTGGGGACTAACACTGAAGCTTTCTTT. The chain uses TRBV5-1 and TRBJ1-1; the D is unclear. Trimming took 0 bases from V and 2 from J, leaving 5 bases between them. Germline V gene sequence: CDR1 SGHRS, CDR2 YFSETQ. This CDR3 has 13 amino acids.

This clone was counted only a few times. The V call is TRBV7-2, the J call TRBJ2-7; D remains unclear. The V gene's germline CDR1 is SGHTA and CDR2 FQGNSA. Trimming cost V 4 bases and J 2 bases, with 6 bases left between them. The CDR3 loop spans 12 amino acids. This CDR3 is CASSSEAYEQYF. CDR3 nucleotide sequence: TGTGCCAGCAGCTCAGAGGCCTACGAGCAGTACTTC.

The rearrangement links TRBV23-1 to TRBJ1-2; weak D call: TRBD1 (6 bases). TRBV23-1 is known as an ORF, though its function is uncertain. The CDR3 length is 13 residues. Deletions cut 8 bases from V and 4 bases from J, with 14 bases between. The chain's CDR3 is CASGGRGPYGYTF. The CDR3 coding sequence is TGCGCCAGCGGGGGCAGGGGACCCTATGGCTACACCTTC.

This clone has more than one count but fewer than ten. This chain connects TRBV6-1 to TRBJ1-5, with D unclear. CDR3 length: 15 residues. Germline V lookup: CDR1 MNHNS, CDR2 SASEGT. V was cut by 2 bases and J by 3 bases, with 11 bases left in between. The CDR3 DNA reads as TGTGCCAGCAGTGAAACCAGGACTTACAATCAGCCCCAGCATTTT. Protein sequence: CASSETRTYNQPQHF.

The chain has TRBV7-8 and TRBJ2-7; D may be TRBD1 (5 bases). V was trimmed by 5 bases and J by 7 bases, leaving 12 bases between them. The CDR3 extends over 12 amino acids. Germline V lookup: CDR1 SGHVS, CDR2 FQNEAQ. CDR3 in amino acids: CASSRTWTEQYF. DNA of the CDR3: TGTGCCAGCAGCCGAACTTGGACAGAGCAGTACTTC.

CDR3 DNA: TGTGCCAGCAGTACAACGGGGACAGTACAGCCCCAGCATTTT. Residues: CASSTTGTVQPQHF. The chain uses TRBV27 and TRBJ1-5; 7 bases agree with TRBD1. Trimming cost V 5 bases and J 7 bases; bases outside gene matches: 8. The CDR3 sequence is 14 residues long. Germline V gene data show CDR1 as MNHEY and CDR2 as SMNVEV (reference sequence).

Comment on this clone: At one end the junction does not follow the germline gene, possibly because of a read error. J is TRBJ2-7 and V is TRBV2; possible D gene TRBD1, 6 bases. The germline V gene has CDR1 SNHLY and CDR2 FYNNEI. The CDR3 contains 11 residues. This CDR3 reads CASTPWGRLLF. As DNA, the CDR3 is TGTGCCAGCACCCCCTGGGGGCGGTTACTTTTC.

The rearrangement joins TRBV19 to TRBJ2-7; 8 nucleotides align to TRBD2. Germline trimming cut 3 bases from V and 6 bases from J; bases unmatched to any gene: 10. CDR3 length equals 15 residues. CDR1 and CDR2 from the germline V gene are LNHDA and SQIVND (reference sequence). The CDR3 protein is CASSMRPSGGGEQYF. Here the CDR3 DNA reads TGTGCCAGTAGTATGCGACCTTCGGGGGGGGGCGAGCAGTACTTC.